The 26 T cell receptor beta chains below come from one sample, sequenced in a study of T cell changes during pregnancy in multiple sclerosis. Using immunoSEQ multiplex PCR, the repertoire was profiled, and TCRdb retains in-frame clones only, with some absent. The sample has about 73,000 clones; around 92% are singletons. Source: peripheral blood, taken in the third trimester of pregnancy. These receptors were collected from a female donor in good health, enrolled as a control in a pregnancy study.

The gene calls are TRBV28 and TRBJ2-7, with TRBD1 as a possible D gene (5 bases). Germline V gene data show CDR1 as MDHEN and CDR2 as SYDVKM. Trimming took off 5 bases at V and 2 bases at J, with 13 bases between the two ends. The CDR3 is 14 residues long. CDR3 region: CASSPNRLTYEQYF. CDR3 bases: TGTGCCAGCAGTCCAAACAGGTTGACCTACGAGCAGTACTTC.

The chain uses TRBV4-1 and TRBJ1-2; D gene uncertain. From germline, CDR1 is MGHRA and CDR2 YSYEKL. Deletions cut 1 base from V and 6 bases from J, with 9 bases between. The CDR3 contains 13 residues. The DNA of the CDR3 is TGCGCCAGCAGCCAAGGGGTCGCGGATGGCTACACCTTC. Its translation is CASSQGVADGYTF.

The chain carries TRBV5-6 and TRBJ2-1; TRBD1 might be the D (6 bases). CDR3 size: 14 residues. Germline V gives CDR1 SGHDT, CDR2 YYEEEE. Trimming took off 4 bases at V and 4 bases at J, with 12 bases between the two ends. In DNA, the CDR3 is TGTGCCAGCAGCCCAGAGACAGGTTACAATGAGCAGTTCTTC. Amino acid sequence: CASSPETGYNEQFF.

The genes are TRBV30 and TRBJ1-2; D is uncertain. V was shortened by 3 bases and J by 2 bases, with 4 bases between the two germline ends. In germline, CDR1 is GTSNPN, CDR2 SVGIG (reference sequence). The CDR3 has 11 residues. The CDR3 sequence is CAWSSNYGYTF. The CDR3, as DNA: TGTGCCTGGAGCTCCAACTATGGCTACACCTTC.

The J gene is TRBJ2-1, the V gene TRBV27, with TRBD2 as a possible D gene (5 bases). Germline V gene data show CDR1 as MNHEY and CDR2 as SMNVEV (reference sequence). The CDR3 consists of 14 residues. The ends were cut back, 7 bases at V and 4 bases at J, with 14 bases in the middle. In DNA, the CDR3 is TGTGCCAGCACCGTAAGTCGGGGTTACAATGAGCAGTTCTTC. Translated: CASTVSRGYNEQFF.

CDR3 amino acids: CATRLGAPYNEQFF. The CDR3 bases are TGTGCCACCCGATTAGGGGCACCCTACAATGAGCAGTTCTTC. This sequence joins TRBV6-5 and TRBJ2-1, with D perhaps matching TRBD1 (5 bases). Germline V gives CDR1 MNHEY, CDR2 SVGAGI. Trimming shortened V by 10 bases and J by 2 bases, and 15 bases separated the two germline ends. The CDR3 contains 14 residues.

The chain has TRBV7-2 and TRBJ2-3; no firm D call. Trimming cost V 7 bases and J 7 bases, with 15 bases left between them. The CDR3 has 13 amino acids. Germline CDR1 and CDR2: SGHTA and FQGNSA. The CDR3 here is CASIPQAPNTQYF. DNA of the CDR3: TGTGCCAGCATCCCCCAGGCCCCCAATACGCAGTATTTT.

The V and J genes are TRBV5-1 and TRBJ2-1; 14 bases fit TRBD2. Germline trimming cut 0 bases from V and 9 bases from J; bases unmatched to any gene: 5. The CDR3 runs to 16 residues. The germline V gene encodes CDR1 SGHRS and CDR2 YFSETQ. CDR3 sequence: CASSLEGLAGDGEQFF. For the CDR3, the DNA is TGCGCCAGCAGCTTGGAGGGACTAGCGGGGGATGGTGAGCAGTTCTTC.

DNA for the CDR3: TGTGCCAGCAGTTTAAGACTAGCGGGAGCTGGGTACGAGCAGTACTTC. Amino acid sequence: CASSLRLAGAGYEQYF. The chain joins TRBV27 to TRBJ2-7, with 12 bases aligning to TRBD2. V lost 2 bases, J lost 4 bases, and 6 bases stayed unmatched. CDR3 length: 16 residues. Germline lookup yields CDR1 MNHEY and CDR2 SMNVEV (reference sequence).

The genes are TRBV18 and TRBJ1-3; D is unresolved. The length of the CDR3 is 13 residues. Germline loops: CDR1 KGHSH, CDR2 LQKENI. V was trimmed by 3 bases and J by 8 bases, leaving 11 bases between them. CDR3 in amino acids: CASSPTLADTIYF. The CDR3, as DNA: TGTGCCAGCTCACCGACCCTGGCGGACACCATATATTTT.

CDR3 sequence: CASSGDGGYNSPLHF. The CDR3 DNA sequence: TGTGCCAGCAGCGGGGACGGGGGTTATAATTCACCCCTCCACTTT. This chain connects TRBV5-6 to TRBJ1-6; maybe TRBD1 (5 bases). Germline-derived CDR1 and CDR2 are SGHDT and YYEEEE. This CDR3 contains 15 residues. Trimming removed 4 bases at V and 4 bases at J, with 12 bases between.

The chain recombines TRBV6-1 with TRBJ1-1, with D maybe TRBD1 (5 bases). Trimming removed 6 bases at V and 0 bases at J, with 11 bases between. The CDR3 loop spans 14 amino acids. Germline CDR1 is MNHNS and CDR2 is SASEGT. The CDR3 reads CASRGQTMNTEAFF. The CDR3 bases are TGTGCCAGCAGGGGGCAGACAATGAACACTGAAGCTTTCTTT.

J is TRBJ1-3 and V is TRBV9, with D perhaps matching TRBD1 (6 bases). With 3 bases removed from V and 0 bases from J, the gap between germline ends came to 7 bases. This CDR3 spans 14 amino acids. Looked up from germline, CDR1 is SGDLS and CDR2 is YYNGEE. The CDR3 region has the DNA TGTGCCAGCAGCGCACAGGGCTCTGGAAACACCATATATTTT. Translating gives CASSAQGSGNTIYF.

In nucleotides, the CDR3 is TGTGCCACCAGCAGGTCGACAGGGACCGGCTACACCTTC. Amino acids: CATSRSTGTGYTF. This sequence joins TRBV15 and TRBJ1-2; 7 bases map to TRBD1. The trim removed 3 bases at V and 8 bases at J, leaving 6 bases unmatched. Per germline, CDR1 LNHNV and CDR2 YYDKDF (reference sequence). This CDR3 spans 13 amino acids.

This clone appeared once. The CDR3 region has the DNA TGTGCCAGCAGCTTACAAGGGGGCGCGGGTGGCTACACCTTC. Residues: CASSLQGGAGGYTF. J is TRBJ1-2 and V is TRBV7-2; 7 nucleotides agree with TRBD1. Germline V gene lookup returns CDR1 SGHTA and CDR2 FQGNSA. Germline trimming cut 2 bases from V and 7 bases from J; bases unmatched to any gene: 7. CDR3 length: 14 amino acids.

V and J are TRBV5-1 and TRBJ2-1; a possible D gene is TRBD2 (7 bases). The length of the CDR3 is 16 residues. Germline CDR1 SGHRS, CDR2 YFSETQ. With 4 bases removed from V and 0 bases from J, the gap between germline ends came to 14 bases. The CDR3 DNA sequence: TGCGCCAGCAGCCCCGCGGGGGCGCCCTCCTACAATGAGCAGTTCTTC. Translation: CASSPAGAPSYNEQFF.

This rearrangement joins TRBV28 to TRBJ1-2, with TRBD1 identical over 10 bases. This CDR3 has 15 residues. J was trimmed by 7 bases and V by 2 bases; bases with no gene match: 7. Germline values: CDR1 MDHEN, CDR2 SYDVKM. This chain's CDR3 is CASSLRTGGIAGYTF. The CDR3 region has the DNA TGTGCCAGCAGTTTACGGACAGGGGGTATCGCTGGCTACACCTTC.

This chain joins TRBV6-5 and TRBJ1-2; possible D gene TRBD1, 5 bases. The length of the CDR3 is 13 residues. Trimming left V 6 bases short and J 4 bases short, with 12 bases between. Germline lookup yields CDR1 MNHEY and CDR2 SVGAGI. Written as DNA, the CDR3 is TGTGCCAGCAGACAAACAGGATTCTATGGCTACACCTTC. Amino acids: CASRQTGFYGYTF.

The chain has TRBV11-2 and TRBJ1-2, with 7 bases aligning to TRBD1. Germline V lookup: CDR1 SGHAT, CDR2 FQNNGV. This CDR3 region has 14 residues. The ends lost 5 bases at V and 2 bases at J; junction bases unmatched: 5. Here the CDR3 DNA reads TGTGCCAGCAGCCCTTCGACAGGGAACTATGGCTACACCTTC. Translating gives CASSPSTGNYGYTF.

The gene calls are TRBV2 and TRBJ1-5, with a possible D match to TRBD1 (5 bases). V was shortened by 7 bases and J by 7 bases, with 20 bases between the two germline ends. This CDR3 contains 15 residues. Germline CDR1 and CDR2: SNHLY and FYNNEI. CDR3 DNA: TGTGCCAGCACCTGGGACTCCCCGGGAAAACAGCCCCAGCATTTT. Its translation is CASTWDSPGKQPQHF.

The V gene is TRBV7-2, the J gene TRBJ2-7; D is undetermined. There are 12 residues in the CDR3. Germline V gene data show CDR1 as SGHTA and CDR2 as FQGNSA. V lost 1 base and J 6 bases, leaving 7 bases between the germline ends. The CDR3 DNA reads TGTGCCAGCAGCTTAGGGCTTGCCGAGCAGTACTTC. As protein: CASSLGLAEQYF. The full variable domain, with the rest looked up from reference TRBV7-2 and TRBJ2-7, is GAGVSQSPSNKVTEKGKDVELRCDPISGHTALYWYRQSLGQGLEFLIYFQGNSAPDKSGLPSDRFSAERTGGSVSTLTIQRTQQEDSAVYLCASSLGLAEQYFGPGTRLTVT.

The chain carries TRBV4-3 and TRBJ2-1, with TRBD2 identical over 14 bases. Germline CDR1 reads LGHNA; CDR2 reads YSLEER. Unmatched junction bases numbered 1, after V lost 4 bases and J lost 8 bases. This CDR3 contains 14 residues. The CDR3 DNA reads as TGCGCCAGCAGCCGGGGACTAGCGGGAGATGAGCAGTTCTTC. Translation: CASSRGLAGDEQFF.

The chain recombines TRBV28 with TRBJ1-1, with a possible D match to TRBD1 (5 bases). V lost 3 bases, J lost 3 bases, and 5 bases lay in between. This CDR3 region has 12 residues. Germline lookup yields CDR1 MDHEN and CDR2 SYDVKM. This chain's CDR3 is CASSLTDTEAFF. The CDR3 bases are TGTGCCAGCAGTTTGACAGACACTGAAGCTTTCTTT.

This chain links TRBV6-5 with TRBJ1-1, with D tentatively TRBD1 (6 bases). V lost 8 bases, J lost 6 bases, and 19 bases lay in between. CDR3 length: 14 amino acids. Looked up from germline, CDR1 is MNHEY and CDR2 is SVGAGI. Here the CDR3 reads CASYSPGGNAEAFF. In DNA, the CDR3 is TGTGCCAGCTACTCCCCTGGGGGCAATGCTGAAGCTTTCTTT.

This clone was detected only once. The genes are TRBV4-2 and TRBJ2-7; TRBD2 aligns across 7 bases. V trimming: 0 bases; J trimming: 2 bases; junction bases outside the gene matches: 7. This CDR3 comprises 16 residues. Per germline, CDR1 LGHNA and CDR2 YNFKEQ. The CDR3 DNA reads TGTGCCAGCAGCCAAGAGCCCTCCCTAGCGGCCTACGAGCAGTACTTC. It is translated as CASSQEPSLAAYEQYF.

The chain is built from TRBV7-9 and TRBJ2-3; perhaps TRBD1 as D (6 bases). There are 14 residues in the CDR3. From germline, CDR1 is SEHNR and CDR2 FQNEAQ (reference sequence). The V and J ends lost 0 bases and 9 bases respectively, with 13 bases between them. The CDR3 is CASSLAGQTTTQYF. In DNA, the CDR3 is TGTGCCAGCAGCTTAGCGGGACAAACGACGACGCAGTATTTT.